This T cell receptor (delta chain) stems from a study of gamma-delta chains in newborns, infants, children. Study-level information: Microbial exposure reportedly drives polyclonal innate γδ T cell expansion after birth.

As regards this clone: One base away lies a much larger clone, so this may be a sequencing read error.

The CDR3 contains 20 residues. Germline V CDR1 and CDR2: GEAIGNYY, EKD. TCRdb used CATT to re-call clones from the reads. The repertoire holds 6,400 or so delta-chain clones, more than 0.6% seen once, with 15% to 19% in the top ten. The sequenced material came from blood. V and J are TRDV2 and TRDJ3; 12 nucleotides line up with TRDD3. This receptor was identified in a child who was a newborn, infant or young child, either healthy, febrile or measles-vaccinated (not recorded which). The CDR3 DNA sequence: TGTGCCTGTGACACCGTGTCCTGGGGGATACGCTCCTGGGGCACCCGACAGATGTTTTTC. Encoded protein: CACDTVSWGIRSWGTRQMFF.